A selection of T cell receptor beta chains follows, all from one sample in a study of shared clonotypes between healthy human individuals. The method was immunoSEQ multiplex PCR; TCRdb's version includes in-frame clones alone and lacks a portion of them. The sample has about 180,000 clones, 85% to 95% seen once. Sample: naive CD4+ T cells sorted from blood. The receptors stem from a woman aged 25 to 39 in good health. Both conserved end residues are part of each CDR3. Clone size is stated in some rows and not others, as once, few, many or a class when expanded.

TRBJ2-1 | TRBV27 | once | CASSPRTSGEGSNEQFF
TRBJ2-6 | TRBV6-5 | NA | CASSILGAGANVLTF
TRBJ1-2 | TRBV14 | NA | CASSLPGRGSDYGYTF
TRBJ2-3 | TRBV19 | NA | CASTEGFGRADTQYF
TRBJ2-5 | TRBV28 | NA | CASSFPGRAETQYF
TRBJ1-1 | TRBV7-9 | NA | CASQTLRGRGTEAFF
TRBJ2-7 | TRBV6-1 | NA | CASRGGDSYLGEQYF
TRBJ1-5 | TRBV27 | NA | CASSGDGQGRQPQHF
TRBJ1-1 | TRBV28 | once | CASSFTGGENTEAFF
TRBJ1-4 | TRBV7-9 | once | CASSRDRGVEKLFF
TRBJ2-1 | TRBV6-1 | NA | CASIWGLGPNEQFF
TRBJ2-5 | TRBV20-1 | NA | CSAKQETQYF
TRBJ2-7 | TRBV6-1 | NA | CASSQGTMDLYEQYF
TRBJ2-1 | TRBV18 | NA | CASSPLAGGGSYNEQFF
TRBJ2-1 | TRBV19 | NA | CASSLRGLTSGNEQFF
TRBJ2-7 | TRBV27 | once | CASSKEPGLEFHEQYF
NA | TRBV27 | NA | CASSLRKGKRGGEQYF
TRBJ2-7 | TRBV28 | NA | CASSSYGEFGSYEQYF
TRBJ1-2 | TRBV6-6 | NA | CASKGSYGYTF
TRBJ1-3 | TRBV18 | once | CASSPQDLSGNTIYF
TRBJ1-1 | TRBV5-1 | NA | CASSLSFRGSTNTEAFF
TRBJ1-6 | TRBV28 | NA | CASSLGGTGFSPLHF
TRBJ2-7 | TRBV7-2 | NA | CASTLAGSYEQYF
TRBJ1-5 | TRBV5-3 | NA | CARSAPPKGMGRNQPQHF
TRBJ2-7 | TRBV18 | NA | CASSPGLAGSYEQYF
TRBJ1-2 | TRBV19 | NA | CASTDQARPNYGYTF
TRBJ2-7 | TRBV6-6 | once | CASRMGFPDSYEQYF
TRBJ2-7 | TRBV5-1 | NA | CASRLGLAGDEQYF
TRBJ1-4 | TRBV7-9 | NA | CASSLTGATNEKLFF
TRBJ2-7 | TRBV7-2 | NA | CASSKQGYEQYF
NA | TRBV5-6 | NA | CASSLGEGYEQYF
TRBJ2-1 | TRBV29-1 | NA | CSVHTRTSGSNEQFF
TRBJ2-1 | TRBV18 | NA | CASSPGSRGRYNEQFF
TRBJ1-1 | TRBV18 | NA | CASSSWQGAGNTEAFF
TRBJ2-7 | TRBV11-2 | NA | CASSLGPSKYEQYF
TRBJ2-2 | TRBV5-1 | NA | CASLDRVAGAVGELFF
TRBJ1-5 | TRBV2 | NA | CASSQGDQPQHF
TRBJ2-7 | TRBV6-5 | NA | CASSPSTSYEQYF
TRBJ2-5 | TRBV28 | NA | CASSFNQEQYF
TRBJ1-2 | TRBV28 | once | CASSLREHGYTF
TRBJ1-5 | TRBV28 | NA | CASSLLVGGNQPQHF
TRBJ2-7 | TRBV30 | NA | CAWSGPGGSYEQYF
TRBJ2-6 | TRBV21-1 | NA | CASSKDVQAVSRRSGANVLTF
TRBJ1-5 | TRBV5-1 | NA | CASSPGTGGNQPQHF
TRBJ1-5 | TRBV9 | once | CASSVQDSQPQHF
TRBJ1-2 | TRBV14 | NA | CASSQNWQGAGYTF